This T cell receptor beta chain is drawn from a study of brain T cells in children with intractable seizures. This clone was detected a few times. The length of the CDR3 is 17 residues. Germline CDR1 LGHDT, CDR2 YNNKEL (reference sequence). With 8 bases clipped from V and 2 bases from J, the junction kept 13 bases outside the gene matches. As to time point: blood from clinic visit 5 months post-surgery; TSC patient then seizure free. Only cases whose brain tissue showed the highest T cell transcript signatures were sequenced. Patients received at least one anti-epileptic drug before surgery. Assay used: immunoSEQ multiplex PCR; TCRdb lists only in-frame clones, some missing. The sample shows 340,000 or so clones, over 90% of them seen only once.

The sequence came from a boy under two years old with tuberous sclerosis and intractable seizures. The chain uses TRBV3-1 (or the pseudogene TRBV3-2) and TRBJ1-3; 9 bases are a match to TRBD1. This specimen consisted of peripheral blood, obtained around 5 months after surgery. The CDR3 DNA sequence: TGTGCCAGCCAACGCTCCGGAACAGGGGGCACTGGAAACACCATATATTTT. Amino acids: CASQRSGTGGTGNTIYF.